The rows below give T cell receptor beta chains drawn from one sample of a study of blood T cell repertoires in COVID-19. Here immunoSEQ multiplex PCR was the method, and the copy in TCRdb shows in-frame clones only, minus some. The sample carries 100,000 to 150,000 clones, 81% recorded once. Sequenced sample: peripheral blood. These receptors originate from a man aged 30 to 39 with COVID-19, enrolled during active disease. Each CDR3 is given with its conserved first and last residue. A D gene is named only where the DNA matches it firmly. Clone size is not always given. Where it is, it says once, few, many or a class for expanded clones.

j_gene,abundance,d_gene,v_gene,CDR3aa,CDR3nt
TRBJ1-2,NA,NA,TRBV11-2,CASSSPADRPYGYTF,TGTGCCAGCAGCTCCCCGGCCGACAGGCCCTATGGCTACACCTTC
TRBJ2-2,NA,TRBD1,TRBV7-8,CASSFRDRGSAGELFF,TGTGCCAGCAGCTTCCGGGACAGGGGTTCAGCCGGGGAGCTGTTTTTT
TRBJ2-3,NA,TRBD2,TRBV5-6,CASSLGSGINTDTQYF,TGTGCCAGCAGCTTGGGGAGCGGGATCAACACAGATACGCAGTATTTT
TRBJ1-2,NA,TRBD1,TRBV4-2,CASSQDVGQGYGYTF,TGTGCCAGCAGCCAAGATGTAGGACAGGGCTATGGCTACACCTTC
TRBJ1-4,once,NA,TRBV23-1,CASSRLIADCASRRHFF,TGCGCCAGCAGTCGTCTCATCGCGGACTGTGCGTCGAGGAGACACTTTTTT
TRBJ1-2,NA,NA,TRBV12-5,CASGADIYGYTF,TGTGCTAGTGGTGCCGACATCTATGGCTACACCTTC
TRBJ2-1,NA,NA,TRBV3-1/TRBV3-2,CASSQDPGVEYNEQFF,TGTGCCAGCAGCCAAGATCCGGGAGTCGAATACAATGAGCAGTTCTTC
TRBJ1-1,once,TRBD1,TRBV11-3,CASSAGTVNTEAFF,TGTGCCAGCAGCGCCGGGACAGTGAACACTGAAGCTTTCTTT
TRBJ2-7,NA,NA,TRBV11-2,CASSWDTAGEQYF,TGTGCCAGCAGCTGGGACACGGCTGGGGAGCAGTACTTC
TRBJ2-6,NA,NA,TRBV3-1/TRBV3-2,CASSQVGGLSGANVLTF,TGTGCCAGCAGCCAAGTTGGGGGGTTGTCTGGGGCCAACGTCCTGACTTTC
TRBJ2-1,NA,TRBD1,TRBV28,CASSLSGQGRSEQFF,TGTGCCAGCAGTCTCTCGGGACAGGGGCGGAGTGAGCAGTTCTTC
TRBJ2-2,few,TRBD2,TRBV5-1,CASSLRKGLAGVTDGELFF,TGCGCCAGCAGCTTGAGAAAAGGACTAGCGGGGGTTACGGACGGGGAGCTGTTTTTT
TRBJ2-1,once,NA,TRBV4-2,CASSQDTGYEQFF,TGTGCCAGCAGCCAAGATACAGGTTATGAGCAGTTCTTC
TRBJ2-7,NA,TRBD1,TRBV12-5,CASGWGQAGEQYF,TGTGCTAGTGGTTGGGGACAGGCGGGCGAGCAGTACTTC
TRBJ2-5,NA,NA,TRBV11-2,CASSLEGTGTVEYQETQYF,TGTGCCAGCAGCTTAGAAGGTACAGGCACCGTCGAATACCAAGAGACCCAGTACTTC
TRBJ2-3,NA,TRBD1,TRBV5-6,CASSRGTGVSTDTQYF,TGTGCCAGCAGCCGAGGGACAGGAGTTAGCACAGATACGCAGTATTTT
TRBJ1-2,NA,TRBD1,TRBV11-1,CASSQGQGGYGYTF,TGTGCCAGCAGCCAGGGACAGGGAGGCTATGGCTACACCTTC
TRBJ2-2,many,TRBD1,TRBV19,CASSEYRGFNTGELFF,TGTGCCAGTAGCGAGTACAGGGGCTTCAACACCGGGGAGCTGTTTTTT
TRBJ2-7,NA,TRBD1,TRBV6-2/TRBV6-3,CASSDTGGRQYF,TGTGCCAGCAGTGATACAGGGGGTCGGCAGTACTTC
TRBJ2-2,few,NA,TRBV5-1,CASTFGGLRAGELFF,TGCGCCAGCACCTTTGGAGGGCTTAGGGCCGGGGAGCTGTTTTTT
TRBJ2-1,many,NA,TRBV7-3,CASSLTAGYTPNEQFF,TGTGCCAGCAGCTTAACGGCAGGATACACCCCCAATGAGCAGTTCTTC
TRBJ1-5,once,NA,TRBV6-5,CASTRPGDGNQPQHF,TGTGCCAGCACCCGGCCAGGGGACGGCAATCAGCCCCAGCATTTT
TRBJ2-3,NA,TRBD1,TRBV6-1,CASSERGQGPHTQYF,TGTGCCAGCAGTGAAAGGGGACAGGGGCCCCATACGCAGTATTTT
TRBJ1-5,NA,TRBD1,TRBV6-2/TRBV6-3,CASSPQGVNNQPQHF,TGTGCCAGCAGTCCGCAGGGGGTTAACAATCAGCCCCAGCATTTT
TRBJ2-7,few,NA,TRBV12-3/TRBV12-4,CASSFREIGEQYF,TGTGCCAGCAGTTTTCGGGAAATTGGCGAGCAGTACTTC
TRBJ2-1,few,TRBD1,TRBV7-9,CASNRQGAYNEQFF,TGTGCCAGCAACAGACAGGGGGCATACAATGAGCAGTTCTTC
TRBJ1-5,once,TRBD1,TRBV2,CASRTAGTASNQPQHF,TGTGCCAGTCGTACCGCCGGGACAGCAAGCAATCAGCCCCAGCATTTT
TRBJ2-7,NA,NA,TRBV7-2,CASSSRPGSYEQYF,TGTGCCAGCAGCTCCCGGCCCGGGTCTTACGAGCAGTACTTC
TRBJ1-2,few,NA,TRBV10-3,CAISGDTDAYGYTF,TGTGCCATCAGTGGAGACACCGACGCCTATGGCTACACCTTC
TRBJ1-2,NA,NA,TRBV9,CASSVEADYGYTF,TGTGCCAGCAGCGTAGAAGCCGATTATGGCTACACCTTC
TRBJ2-1,NA,TRBD2,TRBV18,CASSPAGGDNEQFF,TGTGCCAGCTCACCAGCGGGGGGTGACAATGAGCAGTTCTTC
TRBJ2-7,NA,TRBD2,TRBV28,CASSSPTGTTSYEQYF,TGTGCCAGCAGTTCCCCCACCGGGACTACCTCCTACGAGCAGTACTTC
TRBJ2-7,NA,NA,TRBV29-1,CSVDVPGAKQYF,TGCAGCGTTGACGTCCCAGGGGCGAAGCAGTACTTC
TRBJ2-1,NA,TRBD1,TRBV13,CASNPGQGMTEQFF,TGTGCCAGCAACCCGGGACAGGGGATGACTGAGCAGTTCTTC
TRBJ2-7,NA,TRBD1,TRBV6-5,CASSYSRPTGGHEQYF,TGTGCCAGCAGTTACTCGAGGCCGACAGGGGGCCACGAGCAGTACTTC
TRBJ1-6,NA,NA,TRBV4-1,CASSQGPLYNSPLHF,TGCGCCAGCAGCCAAGGGCCCCTCTATAATTCACCCCTCCACTTT
TRBJ1-1,few,NA,TRBV12-3/TRBV12-4,CASSLERETEAFF,TGTGCCAGCAGTTTAGAGAGGGAGACTGAAGCTTTCTTT
TRBJ2-5,NA,TRBD2,TRBV2,CASISGGVQETQYF,TGTGCCAGCATTTCCGGGGGGGTTCAAGAGACCCAGTACTTC
TRBJ2-1,NA,NA,TRBV1,CTSSQEGPRGNEQFF,TGCACCAGCAGCCAAGAGGGACCTCGGGGGAATGAGCAGTTCTTC
TRBJ2-7,NA,NA,TRBV27,CASSTQGLSYEQYF,TGTGCCAGCAGTACGCAGGGGCTCTCCTACGAGCAGTACTTC
TRBJ1-1,NA,NA,TRBV7-9,CASSPPGGSEAFF,TGTGCCAGCAGCCCCCCGGGTGGTTCTGAAGCTTTCTTT
TRBJ1-2,NA,TRBD1,TRBV5-1,CASSLGSGTGFGYTF,TGCGCCAGCAGCTTGGGGTCCGGGACAGGGTTTGGCTACACCTTC
TRBJ1-6,NA,TRBD1,TRBV7-9,CASTPDSGQGRSPLHF,TGTGCCAGCACCCCTGATTCGGGACAGGGGAGATCACCCCTCCACTTT
TRBJ2-7,few,TRBD1,TRBV4-2,CASSQEAGGNEQYF,TGTGCCAGCAGCCAAGAGGCAGGGGGCAACGAGCAGTACTTC
TRBJ2-3,NA,NA,TRBV6-6,CASSHIPGREDTDTQYF,TGTGCCAGCAGTCATATCCCGGGCAGGGAGGACACAGATACGCAGTATTTT
TRBJ2-7,NA,NA,TRBV7-9,CASSSWWQGYEQYF,TGTGCCAGCAGCTCATGGTGGCAGGGCTACGAGCAGTACTTC
TRBJ2-7,NA,NA,TRBV12-2,CASRLGAYEQYF,TGTGCAAGTCGACTGGGAGCGTACGAGCAGTACTTC
TRBJ1-1,NA,TRBD1,TRBV18,CASSAAGGTEAFF,TGTGCCAGCTCAGCCGCAGGGGGCACTGAAGCTTTCTTT
TRBJ1-5,NA,NA,TRBV19,CASSKPPPNQPQHF,TGTGCCAGTAGTAAGCCCCCGCCGAATCAGCCCCAGCATTTT
TRBJ2-3,NA,NA,TRBV7-3,CASSPVDTTDTQYF,TGTGCCAGCAGCCCGGTGGACACCACAGATACGCAGTATTTT
TRBJ1-3,few,NA,TRBV19,CASSSQPGAGNTIYF,TGTGCCAGTAGTTCCCAACCGGGTGCTGGAAACACCATATATTTT
TRBJ2-2,NA,TRBD2,TRBV20-1,CSASKASGRSELFF,TGCAGTGCTAGTAAGGCTAGCGGGAGATCGGAGCTGTTTTTT